What follows is one T cell receptor beta chain and its context. The data belong to a study of shared clonotypes between healthy human individuals. Generated by immunoSEQ multiplex PCR, the TCRdb table keeps only in-frame clones and is missing some. The sample records 560,000 or so clones, approximately 96% being singletons. This CDR3 region has 14 residues. The V gene lost 3 bases and the J gene lost 5 bases, with 11 bases spanning the gap. The V gene's germline CDR1 is MNHEY and CDR2 SMNVEV (reference sequence). Naive CD8 cells, CD45RO-negative and positively selected for CCR7, excluded terminally differentiated effector memory CD45RA+ cells.

This sequence was found in a woman between 25 and 40 years old in good health. Sequencing used naive CD8+ T cells sorted from blood. The chain recombines TRBV27 with TRBJ1-5, with D perhaps TRBD1 (5 bases). CDR3 DNA: TGTGCCAGCAGTTTTGACAGCCAATATCAGCCCCAGCATTTT. It codes for CASSFDSQYQPQHF.